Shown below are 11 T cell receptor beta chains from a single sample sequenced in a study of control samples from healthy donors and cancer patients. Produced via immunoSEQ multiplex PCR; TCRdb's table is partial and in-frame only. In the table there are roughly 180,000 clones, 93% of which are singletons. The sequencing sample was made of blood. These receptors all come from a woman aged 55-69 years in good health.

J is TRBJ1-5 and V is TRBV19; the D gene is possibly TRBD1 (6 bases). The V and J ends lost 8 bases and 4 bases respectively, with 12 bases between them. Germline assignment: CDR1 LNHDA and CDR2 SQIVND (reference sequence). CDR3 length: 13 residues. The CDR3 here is CASSDRKNQPQHF. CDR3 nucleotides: TGTGCCAGTTCGGACAGAAAAAATCAGCCCCAGCATTTT.

CDR3 DNA sequence: TGTGCCAGCAGTTGGGATGTAGGATATGGCTACACCTTC. Protein product: CASSWDVGYGYTF. The genes are TRBV2 and TRBJ1-2; D gene unclear. Germline assignment: CDR1 SNHLY and CDR2 FYNNEI. The CDR3 runs 13 residues. V gave up 5 bases and J gave up 5 bases, with 12 bases separating them.

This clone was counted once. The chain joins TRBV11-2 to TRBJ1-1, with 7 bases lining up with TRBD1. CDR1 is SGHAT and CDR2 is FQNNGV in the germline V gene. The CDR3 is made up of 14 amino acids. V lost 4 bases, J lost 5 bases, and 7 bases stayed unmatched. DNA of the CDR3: TGTGCCAGCAGCTCGACAGGGAGCTGGACTGAAGCTTTCTTT. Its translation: CASSSTGSWTEAFF.

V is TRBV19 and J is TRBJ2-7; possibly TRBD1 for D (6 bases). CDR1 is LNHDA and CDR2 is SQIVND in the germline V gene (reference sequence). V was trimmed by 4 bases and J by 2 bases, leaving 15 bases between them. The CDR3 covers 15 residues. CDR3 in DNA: TGTGCCAGTAGTACCACCTGGGGGCCCACCTACGAGCAGTACTTC. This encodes CASSTTWGPTYEQYF.

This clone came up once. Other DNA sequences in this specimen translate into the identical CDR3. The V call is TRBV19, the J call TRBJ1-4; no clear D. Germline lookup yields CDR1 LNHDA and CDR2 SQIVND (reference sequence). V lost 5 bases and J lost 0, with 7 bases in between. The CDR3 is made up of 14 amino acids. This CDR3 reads CASSSRSTNEKLFF. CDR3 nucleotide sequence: TGTGCCAGTAGTTCGAGATCAACTAATGAAAAACTGTTTTTT.

The chain's CDR3 is CASSTLLGDTEAFF. The CDR3 coding sequence is TGTGCCAGCAGCACACTATTGGGGGACACTGAAGCTTTCTTT. The J gene is TRBJ1-1, the V gene TRBV7-2, with D maybe TRBD1 (5 bases). Germline assignment: CDR1 SGHTA and CDR2 FQGNSA. This CDR3 has 14 amino acids. Between the trimmed V and J ends, which lost 5 bases and 3 bases, there was a span of 13 bases.

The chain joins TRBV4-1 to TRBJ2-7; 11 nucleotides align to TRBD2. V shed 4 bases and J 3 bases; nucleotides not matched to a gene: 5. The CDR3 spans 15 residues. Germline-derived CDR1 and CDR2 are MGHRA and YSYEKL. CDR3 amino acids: CASSLSGGAGYEQYF. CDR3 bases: TGCGCCAGCAGCCTTAGCGGGGGGGCGGGCTACGAGCAGTACTTC.

CDR3 in amino acids: CASTLFGGYNEQFF. The CDR3 DNA reads TGTGCCAGCACCCTTTTTGGGGGATACAATGAGCAGTTCTTC. The chain combines TRBV2 with TRBJ2-1; D assignment may be TRBD1 or TRBD2 (5 bases each). The CDR3 loop spans 14 amino acids. Trimming pared 7 bases from V and 4 bases from J, leaving 14 bases between. Per the germline V gene, CDR1 is SNHLY and CDR2 is FYNNEI.

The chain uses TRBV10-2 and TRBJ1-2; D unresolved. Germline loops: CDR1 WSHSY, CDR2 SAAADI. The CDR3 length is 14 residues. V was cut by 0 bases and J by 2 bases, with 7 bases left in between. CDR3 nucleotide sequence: TGCGCCAGCAGTGAGTCGACCGGAAACTATGGCTACACCTTC. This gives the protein CASSESTGNYGYTF.

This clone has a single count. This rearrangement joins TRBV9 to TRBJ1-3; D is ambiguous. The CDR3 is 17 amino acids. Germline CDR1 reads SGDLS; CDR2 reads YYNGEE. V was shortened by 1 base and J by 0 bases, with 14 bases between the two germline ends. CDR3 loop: CASSVKVPGSSGNTIYF. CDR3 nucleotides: TGTGCCAGCAGCGTAAAGGTCCCGGGGAGCTCTGGAAACACCATATATTTT. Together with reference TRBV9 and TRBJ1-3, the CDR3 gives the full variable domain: DSGVTQTPKHLITATGQRVTLRCSPRSGDLSVYWYQQSLDQGLQFLIQYYNGEERAKGNILERFSAQQFPDLHSELNLSSLELGDSALYFCASSVKVPGSSGNTIYFGEGSWLTVV.

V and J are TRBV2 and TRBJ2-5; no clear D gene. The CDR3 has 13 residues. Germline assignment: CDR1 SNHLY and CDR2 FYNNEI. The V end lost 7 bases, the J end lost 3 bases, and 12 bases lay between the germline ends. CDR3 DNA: TGTGCCAGCAAAAGCACAGCGAAAGAGACCCAGTACTTC. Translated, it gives CASKSTAKETQYF.